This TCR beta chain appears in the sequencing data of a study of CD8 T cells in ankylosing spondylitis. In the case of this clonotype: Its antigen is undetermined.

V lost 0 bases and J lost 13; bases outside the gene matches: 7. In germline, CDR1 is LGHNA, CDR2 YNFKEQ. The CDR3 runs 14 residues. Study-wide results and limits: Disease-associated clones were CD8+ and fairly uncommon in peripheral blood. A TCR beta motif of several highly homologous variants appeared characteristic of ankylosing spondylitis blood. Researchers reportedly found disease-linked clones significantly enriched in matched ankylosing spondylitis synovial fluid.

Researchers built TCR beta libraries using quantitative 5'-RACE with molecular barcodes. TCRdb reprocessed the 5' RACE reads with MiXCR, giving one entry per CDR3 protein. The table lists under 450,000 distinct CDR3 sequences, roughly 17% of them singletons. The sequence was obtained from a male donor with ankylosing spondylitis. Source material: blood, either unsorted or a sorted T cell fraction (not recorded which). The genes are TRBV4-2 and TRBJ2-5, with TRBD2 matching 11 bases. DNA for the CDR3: TGTGCCAGCAGCCAAGAAGGACTAGCGGGCTCAAGGTACTTC. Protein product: CASSQEGLAGSRYF.